Shown below are 12 T cell receptor beta chains from a single sample sequenced in a study of blood T cell repertoires in COVID-19. Clones were sequenced by immunoSEQ multiplex PCR, and TCRdb holds only the in-frame ones, with some missing. The sample records 260,000 or so clones, about nine tenths being singletons. Specimen: PBMCs or T cells enriched from blood (not recorded which). These receptors originate from a woman in her 30s with acute COVID-19.

This clone was seen once. The chain uses TRBV19 and TRBJ1-1, with 9 bases aligning to TRBD1. This CDR3 has 14 amino acids. With 8 bases clipped from V and 1 base from J, the junction kept 5 bases outside the gene matches. Germline assignment: CDR1 LNHDA and CDR2 SQIVND (reference sequence). The CDR3 sequence: CASGPGQGNTEAFF. DNA for the CDR3: TGTGCCAGTGGACCGGGACAGGGGAACACTGAAGCTTTCTTT.

The chain joins TRBV5-4 to TRBJ1-1; tentative D call: TRBD1 (5 bases). Trimming removed 0 bases from V and 5 bases from J, with 14 bases in between. The V gene's germline CDR1 is SGHNT and CDR2 YYREEE (reference sequence). The CDR3 extends over 15 amino acids. In nucleotides, the CDR3 is TGTGCCAGCAGCTTGGCAGGGCGGTACGTAACTGAAGCTTTCTTT. This translates into CASSLAGRYVTEAFF.

V usage is TRBV2 and J usage is TRBJ1-2, with D maybe TRBD1 (6 bases). The CDR3 runs 14 residues. From germline, CDR1 is SNHLY and CDR2 FYNNEI. The V end lost 6 bases, the J end lost 2 bases, and 13 bases lay between the germline ends. This chain's CDR3 is CASSAGTKNYGYTF. Here the CDR3 DNA reads TGTGCCAGCAGCGCCGGGACAAAGAACTATGGCTACACCTTC.

The chain couples TRBV27 to TRBJ1-4; TRBD1 matches 10 bases. The V gene's germline CDR1 is MNHEY and CDR2 SMNVEV (reference sequence). Trimming cost V 5 bases and J 3 bases; bases outside gene matches: 0. The CDR3 spans 14 residues. This CDR3 reads CASSGTGANEKLFF. In nucleotides, the CDR3 is TGTGCCAGCAGTGGGACAGGGGCTAATGAAAAACTGTTTTTT.

The chain couples TRBV10-3 to TRBJ1-2; TRBD1 matches at 7 bases. J gave up 7 bases and V 2 bases, and 7 bases lay outside the gene matches. Germline values: CDR1 ENHRY, CDR2 SYGVKD. This CDR3 contains 14 residues. DNA for the CDR3: TGTGCCATCAGTGAGGTCGGGACAGTGGCTGGCTACACCTTC. The encoded protein is CAISEVGTVAGYTF.

The chain carries TRBV27 and TRBJ1-6; 8 bases are a match to TRBD1. Germline V gene lookup returns CDR1 MNHEY and CDR2 SMNVEV (reference sequence). V shed 4 bases, J shed 7 bases, and the junction held 6 bases outside the gene matches. The length of the CDR3 is 15 residues. The CDR3 is CASSSDRVGNSPLHF. CDR3 nucleotide sequence: TGTGCCAGCAGTTCGGACAGGGTTGGCAATTCACCCCTCCACTTT.

This rearrangement joins TRBV19 to TRBJ2-7, with a tentative D call TRBD1 (6 bases). V lost 3 bases, J lost 3 bases, and 12 bases lay in between. CDR1 is LNHDA, CDR2 SQIVND, per germline (reference sequence). There are 14 residues in the CDR3. CDR3 nucleotide sequence: TGTGCCAGTAGTATGGGGGCAGGCGGCTACGAGCAGTACTTC. It codes for CASSMGAGGYEQYF.

This clone was recorded only once. The rearrangement links TRBV6-2 or TRBV6-3 to TRBJ2-1; 9 bases align to TRBD1. Germline V gene lookup returns CDR1 MNHEY and CDR2 SVGEGT. The CDR3 loop spans 17 amino acids. J lost 6 bases, V lost 5 bases, and 14 bases had no gene match. The CDR3 DNA reads as TGTGCCAGCAGTCTAATACGCCGGGACAGGGTCTTCAATGAGCAGTTCTTC. Its protein product is CASSLIRRDRVFNEQFF.

V usage is TRBV19 and J usage is TRBJ1-6; D not resolved. Germline CDR1 is LNHDA and CDR2 is SQIVND (reference sequence). The CDR3 extends over 14 amino acids. This CDR3 is CGSNSLTTFSPLHF. CDR3 bases: TGTGGGAGTAATAGCCTCACAACTTTTTCACCCCTCCACTTT.

The rearrangement uses TRBV4-3 and TRBJ2-1, with TRBD2 matching over 8 bases. V lost 4 bases and J lost 2; bases outside the gene matches: 16. The CDR3 totals 19 residues. Germline loops: CDR1 LGHNA, CDR2 YSLEER. CDR3 nucleotide sequence: TGCGCCAGCAGCCTACTGGGCGTCGGGGAGCGGGGGACCTACAATGAGCAGTTCTTC. Its translation is CASSLLGVGERGTYNEQFF.

This clone was seen once. V usage is TRBV10-3 and J usage is TRBJ2-1, with 9 positions matching TRBD2. CDR1 is ENHRY and CDR2 is SYGVKD in the germline V gene. V shed 0 bases and J 5 bases; nucleotides not matched to a gene: 8. This CDR3 spans 17 amino acids. This chain's CDR3 is CAISESLVRGGNNEQFF. The CDR3 nucleotides are TGTGCCATCAGTGAGTCGTTGGTGCGGGGGGGCAACAATGAGCAGTTCTTC.

The gene calls are TRBV29-1 and TRBJ1-5; D not certain. CDR1 is SQVTM, CDR2 ANQGSEA, per germline. The V and J ends lost 6 bases and 0 bases respectively, with 6 bases between them. The CDR3 runs 12 residues. The CDR3 loop is CSVTDSNQPQHF. Written as DNA, the CDR3 is TGCAGCGTAACAGATAGCAATCAGCCCCAGCATTTT.